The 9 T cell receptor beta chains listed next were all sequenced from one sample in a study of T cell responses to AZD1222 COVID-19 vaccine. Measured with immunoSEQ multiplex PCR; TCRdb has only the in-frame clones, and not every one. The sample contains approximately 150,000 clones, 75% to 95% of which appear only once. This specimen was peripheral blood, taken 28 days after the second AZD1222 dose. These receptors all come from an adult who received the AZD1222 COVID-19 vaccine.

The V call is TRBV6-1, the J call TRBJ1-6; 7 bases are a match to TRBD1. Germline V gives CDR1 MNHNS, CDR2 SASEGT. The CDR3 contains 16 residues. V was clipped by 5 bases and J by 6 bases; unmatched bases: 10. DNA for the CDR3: TGTGCCAGCAGTCAAGGCCCGGACAGGTTTAATTCACCCCTCCACTTT. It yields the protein CASSQGPDRFNSPLHF.

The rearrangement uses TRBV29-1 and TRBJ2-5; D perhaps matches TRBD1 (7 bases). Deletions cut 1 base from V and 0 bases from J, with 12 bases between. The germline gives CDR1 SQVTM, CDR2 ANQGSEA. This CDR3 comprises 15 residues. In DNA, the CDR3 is TGCAGCGTTGAAGTTGCAGGGGGGAACCAAGAGACCCAGTACTTC. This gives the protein CSVEVAGGNQETQYF.

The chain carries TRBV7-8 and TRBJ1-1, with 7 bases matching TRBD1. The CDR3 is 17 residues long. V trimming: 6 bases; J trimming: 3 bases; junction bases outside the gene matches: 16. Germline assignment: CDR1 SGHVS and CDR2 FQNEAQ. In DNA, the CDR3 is TGTGCCAGCAGGCCTGGGGGGCCAGGGGGATTCGACACTGAAGCTTTCTTT. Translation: CASRPGGPGGFDTEAFF. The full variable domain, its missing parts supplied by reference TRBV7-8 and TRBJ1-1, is GAGVSQSPRYKVAKRGQDVALRCDPISGHVSLFWYQQALGQGPEFLTYFQNEAQLDKSGLPSDRFFAERPEGSVSTLKIQRTQQEDSAVYLCASRPGGPGGFDTEAFFGQGTRLTVV.

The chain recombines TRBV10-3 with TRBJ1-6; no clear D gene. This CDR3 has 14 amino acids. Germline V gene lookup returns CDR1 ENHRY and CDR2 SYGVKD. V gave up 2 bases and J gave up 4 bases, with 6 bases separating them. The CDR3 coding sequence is TGTGCCATCAGTGAGGTGAATTATAATTCACCCCTCCACTTT. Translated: CAISEVNYNSPLHF.

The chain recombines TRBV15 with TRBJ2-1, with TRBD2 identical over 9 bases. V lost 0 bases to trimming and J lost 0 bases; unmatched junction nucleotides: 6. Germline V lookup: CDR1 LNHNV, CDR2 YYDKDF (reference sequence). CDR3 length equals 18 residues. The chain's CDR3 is CATSRDPLAGLSYNEQFF. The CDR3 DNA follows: TGTGCCACCAGCAGAGATCCACTAGCGGGCCTCTCCTACAATGAGCAGTTCTTC. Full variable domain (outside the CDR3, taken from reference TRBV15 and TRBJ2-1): DAMVIQNPRYQVTQFGKPVTLSCSQTLNHNVMYWYQQKSSQAPKLLFHYYDKDFNNEADTPDNFQSRRPNTSFCFLDIRSPGLGDTAMYLCATSRDPLAGLSYNEQFFGPGTRLTVL.

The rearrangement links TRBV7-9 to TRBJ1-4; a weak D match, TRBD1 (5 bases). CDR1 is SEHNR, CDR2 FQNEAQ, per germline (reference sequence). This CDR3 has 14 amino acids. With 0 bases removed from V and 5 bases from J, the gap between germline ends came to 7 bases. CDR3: CASSLAGANEKLFF. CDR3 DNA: TGTGCCAGCAGCTTAGCAGGGGCGAATGAAAAACTGTTTTTT.

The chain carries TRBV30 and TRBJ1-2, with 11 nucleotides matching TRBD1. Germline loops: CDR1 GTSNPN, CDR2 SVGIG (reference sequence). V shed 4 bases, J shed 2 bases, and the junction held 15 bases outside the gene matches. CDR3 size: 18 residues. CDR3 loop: CAWTQGVGQGASNYGYTF. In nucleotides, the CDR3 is TGTGCCTGGACCCAGGGTGTAGGACAGGGGGCATCAAACTATGGCTACACCTTC. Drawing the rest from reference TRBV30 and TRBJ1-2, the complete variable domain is SQTIHQWPATLVQPVGSPLSLECTVEGTSNPNLYWYRQAAGRGLQLLFYSVGIGQISSEVPQNLSASRPQDRQFILSSKKLLLSDSGFYLCAWTQGVGQGASNYGYTFGSGTRLTVV.

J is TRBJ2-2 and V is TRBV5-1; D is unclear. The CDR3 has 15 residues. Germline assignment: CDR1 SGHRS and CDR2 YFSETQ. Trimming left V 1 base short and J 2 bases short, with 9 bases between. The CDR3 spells CASSLSFFNTGELFF. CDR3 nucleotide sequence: TGCGCCAGCAGCTTGTCATTTTTTAACACCGGGGAGCTGTTTTTT.

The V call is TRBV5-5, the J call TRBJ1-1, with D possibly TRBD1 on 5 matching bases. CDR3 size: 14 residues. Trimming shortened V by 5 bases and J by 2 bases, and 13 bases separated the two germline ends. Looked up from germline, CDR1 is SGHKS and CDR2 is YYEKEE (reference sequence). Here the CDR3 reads CASRNGRANTEAFF. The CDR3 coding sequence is TGTGCCAGCAGAAACGGCAGGGCAAACACTGAAGCTTTCTTT.